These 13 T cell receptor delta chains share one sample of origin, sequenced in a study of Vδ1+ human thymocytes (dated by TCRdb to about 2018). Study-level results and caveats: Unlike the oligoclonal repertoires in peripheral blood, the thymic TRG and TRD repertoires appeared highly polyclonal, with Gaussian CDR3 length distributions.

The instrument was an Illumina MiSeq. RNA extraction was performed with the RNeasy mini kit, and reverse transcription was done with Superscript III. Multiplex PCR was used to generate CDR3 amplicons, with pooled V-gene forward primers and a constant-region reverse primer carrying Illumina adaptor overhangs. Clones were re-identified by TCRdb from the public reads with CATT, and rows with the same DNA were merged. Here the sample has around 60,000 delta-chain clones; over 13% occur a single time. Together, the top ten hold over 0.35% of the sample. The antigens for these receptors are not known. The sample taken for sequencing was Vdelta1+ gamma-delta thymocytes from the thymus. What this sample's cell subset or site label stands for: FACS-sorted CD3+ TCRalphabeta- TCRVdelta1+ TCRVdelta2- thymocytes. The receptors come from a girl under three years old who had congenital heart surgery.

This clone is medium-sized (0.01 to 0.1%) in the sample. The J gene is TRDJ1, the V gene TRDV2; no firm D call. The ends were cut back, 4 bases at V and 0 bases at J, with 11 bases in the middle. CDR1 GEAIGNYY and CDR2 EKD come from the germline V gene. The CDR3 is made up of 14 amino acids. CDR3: CACEEGGHTDKLIF. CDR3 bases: TGTGCCTGTGAGGAGGGAGGACACACCGATAAACTCATCTTT.

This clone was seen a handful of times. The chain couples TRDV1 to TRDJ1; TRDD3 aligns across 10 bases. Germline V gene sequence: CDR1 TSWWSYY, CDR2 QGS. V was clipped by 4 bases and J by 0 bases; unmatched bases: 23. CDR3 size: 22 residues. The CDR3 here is CALGGAFSTTGGFEDHTDKLIF. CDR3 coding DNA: TGTGCTCTTGGGGGCGCCTTCTCTACGACTGGGGGATTTGAGGATCACACCGATAAACTCATCTTT.

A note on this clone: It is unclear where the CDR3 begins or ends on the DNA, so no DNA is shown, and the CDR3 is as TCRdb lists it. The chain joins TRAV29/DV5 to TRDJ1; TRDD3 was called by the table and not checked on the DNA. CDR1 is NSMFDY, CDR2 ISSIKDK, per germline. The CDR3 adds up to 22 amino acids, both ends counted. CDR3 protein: CSVLLCSKRESWGIEEVGELIF.

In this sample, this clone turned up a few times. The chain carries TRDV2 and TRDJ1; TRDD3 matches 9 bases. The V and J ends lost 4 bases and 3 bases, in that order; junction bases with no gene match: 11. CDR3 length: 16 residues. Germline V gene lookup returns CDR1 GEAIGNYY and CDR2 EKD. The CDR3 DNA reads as TGTGCCTGTGATTCCGGGGGATACCGGGACGCCGATAAACTCATCTTT. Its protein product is CACDSGGYRDADKLIF.

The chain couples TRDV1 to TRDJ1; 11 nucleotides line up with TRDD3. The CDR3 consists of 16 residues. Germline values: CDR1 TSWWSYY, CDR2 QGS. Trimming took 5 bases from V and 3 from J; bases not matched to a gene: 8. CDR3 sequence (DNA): TGTGCTCTTGGGCTGGGGGATACCCCCGGCTCCGATAAACTCATCTTT. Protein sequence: CALGLGDTPGSDKLIF.

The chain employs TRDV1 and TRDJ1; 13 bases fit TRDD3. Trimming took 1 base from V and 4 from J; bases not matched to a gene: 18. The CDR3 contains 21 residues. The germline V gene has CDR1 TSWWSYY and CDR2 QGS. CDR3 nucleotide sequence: TGTGCTCTTGGGGAACCTACGAGAGGGTTACTGGGGGATACGGGGTTCGATAAACTCATCTTT. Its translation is CALGEPTRGLLGDTGFDKLIF.

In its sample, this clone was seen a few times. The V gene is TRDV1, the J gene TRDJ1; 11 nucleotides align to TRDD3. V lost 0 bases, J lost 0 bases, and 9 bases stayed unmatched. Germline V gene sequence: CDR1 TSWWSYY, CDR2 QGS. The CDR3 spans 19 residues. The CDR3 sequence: CALGELSLGDTRYTDKLIF. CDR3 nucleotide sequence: TGTGCTCTTGGGGAACTCTCGCTGGGGGATACCCGGTACACCGATAAACTCATCTTT.

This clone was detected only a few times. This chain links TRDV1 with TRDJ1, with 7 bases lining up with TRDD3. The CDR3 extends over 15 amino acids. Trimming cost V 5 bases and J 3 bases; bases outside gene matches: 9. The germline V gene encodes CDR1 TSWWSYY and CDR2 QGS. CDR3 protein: CALGYTLGDADKLIF. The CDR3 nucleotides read TGTGCTCTTGGGTATACCTTGGGGGACGCCGATAAACTCATCTTT.

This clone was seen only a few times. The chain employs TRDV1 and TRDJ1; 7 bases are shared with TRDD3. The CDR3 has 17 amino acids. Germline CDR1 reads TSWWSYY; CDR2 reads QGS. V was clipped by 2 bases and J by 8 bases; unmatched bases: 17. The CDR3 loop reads CALGERVTFGIPRKLIF. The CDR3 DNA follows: TGTGCTCTTGGGGAAAGGGTCACATTCGGGATACCCCGAAAACTCATCTTT.

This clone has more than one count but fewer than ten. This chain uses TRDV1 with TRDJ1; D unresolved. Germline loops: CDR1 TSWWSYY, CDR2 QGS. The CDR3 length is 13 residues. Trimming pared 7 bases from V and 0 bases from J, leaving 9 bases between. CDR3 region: CALASRYTDKLIF. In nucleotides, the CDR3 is TGTGCTCTTGCTTCTCGGTACACCGATAAACTCATCTTT.

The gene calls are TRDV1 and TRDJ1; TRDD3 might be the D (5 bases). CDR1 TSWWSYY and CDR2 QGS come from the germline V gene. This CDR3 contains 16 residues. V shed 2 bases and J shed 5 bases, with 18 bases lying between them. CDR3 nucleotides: TGTGCTCTTGGGGAAGTGTCCCAAAGGAGGGGAGATAAACTCATCTTT. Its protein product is CALGEVSQRRGDKLIF.

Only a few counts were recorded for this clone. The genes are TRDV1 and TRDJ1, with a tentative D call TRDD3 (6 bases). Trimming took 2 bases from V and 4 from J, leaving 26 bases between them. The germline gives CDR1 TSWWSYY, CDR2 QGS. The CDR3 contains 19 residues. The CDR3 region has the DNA TGTGCTCTTGGGGAAGTAGTCCGTTCTGGGGATCCGAGGAACGATAAACTCATCTTT. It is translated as CALGEVVRSGDPRNDKLIF.

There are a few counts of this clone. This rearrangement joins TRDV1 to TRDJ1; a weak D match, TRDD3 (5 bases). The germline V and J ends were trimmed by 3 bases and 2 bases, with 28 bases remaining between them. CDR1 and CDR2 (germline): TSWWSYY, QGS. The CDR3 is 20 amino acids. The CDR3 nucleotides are TGTGCTCTTGGGGAGGCCAAACGCATATTCCGGGGACTTCTTACCGATAAACTCATCTTT. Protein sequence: CALGEAKRIFRGLLTDKLIF.